This is a list of T cell receptor beta chains from one sample in a study of T cell clusters in autoimmune cytopenias. Reprocessing the multiplex PCR reads, TCRdb reports a single entry for every CDR3 protein and omits DNA. The repertoire table contains 5,500 to 8,500 distinct CDR3 sequences. The sequenced sample was peripheral blood. The receptors originated from a human donor with an autoimmune cytopenia or autoimmune hepatitis (not recorded which). The CDR3 runs from the conserved cysteine through the conserved F or W. Only part of the rows carry a size: once, few, many, or a class if the clone is expanded.

J: TRBJ1-5; size: NA; V: TRBV19; CDR3: CAASGTGKRSNQPQHF
J: TRBJ2-3; size: NA; V: TRBV6-2/TRBV6-3; CDR3: CASSYSRQGIYSTDTQYF
J: TRBJ1-5; size: NA; V: TRBV19; CDR3: CASSIGTVNQPQHF
J: TRBJ2-6; size: NA; V: TRBV6-6; CDR3: CASSYEGSGANVLTF
J: TRBJ2-1; size: NA; V: TRBV12-3/TRBV12-4; CDR3: CASSSTPGTSGTSYNEQFF
J: TRBJ1-1; size: medium-sized; V: TRBV29-1; CDR3: CSVVSVGTEAFF
J: TRBJ1-4; size: NA; V: TRBV5-4; CDR3: CASSGGTGFNEKLFF
J: TRBJ2-3; size: NA; V: TRBV12-3/TRBV12-4; CDR3: CASRYLAGVTDTQYF
J: TRBJ2-2; size: medium-sized; V: TRBV19; CDR3: CASSTVAGGIGELFF
J: TRBJ2-5; size: NA; V: TRBV14; CDR3: CASSQDLGSETQYF
J: TRBJ2-6; size: medium-sized; V: TRBV6-5; CDR3: CASSLLASGANVLTF
J: TRBJ2-5; size: NA; V: TRBV27; CDR3: CASSSMSGGAETQYF
J: TRBJ1-4; size: NA; V: TRBV6-2/TRBV6-3; CDR3: CASSPYGAMVTEEEKLFF
J: TRBJ2-1; size: NA; V: TRBV6-4; CDR3: CASSRGAMSSYNEQFF
J: TRBJ1-6; size: NA; V: TRBV10-3; CDR3: CAISAGTQTLLHF
J: TRBJ2-7; size: NA; V: TRBV6-6; CDR3: CASSYSRGTYEQYF
J: TRBJ2-3; size: NA; V: TRBV24-1; CDR3: CATSSGPDTQYF
J: TRBJ2-2; size: medium-sized; V: TRBV5-6; CDR3: CASQRGNGELFF
J: TRBJ1-1; size: NA; V: TRBV19; CDR3: CASGLRTEAFF
J: TRBJ1-3; size: NA; V: TRBV7-6; CDR3: CASSSGQAISGNTIYF
J: TRBJ2-1; size: medium-sized; V: TRBV19; CDR3: CASSTYGQVGEQFF
J: TRBJ2-7; size: NA; V: TRBV29-1; CDR3: CSGASGRLGYEQYF
J: TRBJ2-3; size: medium-sized; V: TRBV6-1; CDR3: CASSRDFSTDTQYF
J: TRBJ2-1; size: NA; V: TRBV24-1; CDR3: CATSDPGTGGYEQFF
J: TRBJ1-5; size: NA; V: TRBV6-6; CDR3: CASTDRGNQPQHF
J: TRBJ2-1; size: NA; V: TRBV11-1; CDR3: CASSFSRGSYNEQFF
J: TRBJ2-6; size: medium-sized; V: TRBV30; CDR3: CAWSGPGANVLTF
J: TRBJ2-2; size: large; V: TRBV19; CDR3: CASSMAGRTGELFF